This paragraph reports one TCR beta chain. No antigen is known for it. Data came from immunoSEQ multiplex PCR; TCRdb stores just in-frame clones and leaves some out. The sample includes 30,000 to 40,000 clones, around 70% of them seen just once. This entry comes from a study of cytotoxic CD8 clonotypes in ibrutinib-treated CLL. Turning to the study itself: Patients gave response samples after a median about 12 months of treatment, range 6 to 36.

The V gene's germline CDR1 is LNHDA and CDR2 SQIVND (reference sequence). Deletions cut 4 bases from V and 6 bases from J, with 15 bases between. The CDR3 consists of 14 residues. Study outcomes and limitations: Patients had baseline clonality above age-matched healthy donors, and this clonality moved with circulating CD8+ T-cell counts. Public clonotypes, an uncommon group, contracted or remained stable on treatment.

This clonotype was sampled from a human donor with chronic lymphocytic leukemia. Sequenced material: PBMCs, taken before ibrutinib treatment. The V call is TRBV19, the J call TRBJ1-2; D is uncertain. CDR3 loop: CASSSSLRPDGYTF. CDR3 nucleotide sequence: TGTGCCAGTAGTAGCAGTCTCCGGCCAGATGGCTACACCTTC.